This T cell receptor beta chain was captured by sequencing in a study of T cell changes during pregnancy in multiple sclerosis. Using immunoSEQ multiplex PCR, the repertoire was profiled, and TCRdb retains in-frame clones only, with some absent. The repertoire includes 100,000 or so clones, 90% to 95% of them detected once, and over 0.8% sits in the top ten. J was trimmed by 3 bases and V by 7 bases; bases with no gene match: 9. The CDR3 sequence is 16 residues long. CDR1 is LGHNA, CDR2 YNFKEQ, per germline. This sequence originates from a female donor with multiple sclerosis, enrolled in a pregnancy study. The sample was peripheral blood, taken before pregnancy. The chain couples TRBV4-2 to TRBJ2-3, with TRBD2 matching over 11 bases. CDR3 sequence reads: CASTEGTSGLTDTQYF. Written as DNA, the CDR3 is TGTGCCAGCACCGAAGGGACTAGCGGATTGACAGATACGCAGTATTTT.